Below, one T cell receptor (beta chain) is given with its context. The V gene's germline CDR1 is MDHEN and CDR2 SYDVKM. The CDR3 contains 15 residues. J lost 0 bases, V lost 3 bases, and 4 bases had no gene match. This sample was included in a study of blood T cell repertoires in COVID-19. The wider study: COVID-19 samples from acute and convalescent phases originated in the United States, Italy and Spain.

The method was immunoSEQ multiplex PCR; TCRdb's version includes in-frame clones alone and lacks a portion of them. This sample yields fewer than 350,000 clones, of which approximately 89% are seen a single time; less than 5% belongs to the top ten. The chain combines TRBV28 with TRBJ2-7; TRBD2 aligns across 8 bases. Sequencing input: peripheral blood. The source is a woman in her fifties or sixties with COVID-19, enrolled during active disease. This CDR3 reads CASSFASGGSYEQYF. CDR3 sequence (DNA): TGTGCCAGCAGTTTCGCGAGCGGGGGCTCCTACGAGCAGTACTTC.